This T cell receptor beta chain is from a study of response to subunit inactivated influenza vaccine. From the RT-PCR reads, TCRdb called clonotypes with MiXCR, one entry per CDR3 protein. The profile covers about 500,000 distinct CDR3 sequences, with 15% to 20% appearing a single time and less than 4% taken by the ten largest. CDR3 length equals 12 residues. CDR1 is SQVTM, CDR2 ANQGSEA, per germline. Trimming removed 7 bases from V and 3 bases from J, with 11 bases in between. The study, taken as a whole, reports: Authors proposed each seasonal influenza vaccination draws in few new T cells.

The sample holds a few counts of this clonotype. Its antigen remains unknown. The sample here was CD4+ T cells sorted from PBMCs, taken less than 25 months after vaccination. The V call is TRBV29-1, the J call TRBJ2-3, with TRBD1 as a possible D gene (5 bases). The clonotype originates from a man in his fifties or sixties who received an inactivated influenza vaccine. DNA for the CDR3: TGCAGCGGCCAACAGGCTACAGATACGCAGTATTTT. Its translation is CSGQQATDTQYF.